This T cell receptor beta chain comes out of a study of shared clonotypes between healthy human individuals. Worth noting for this clone: Its specificity is unknown.

Germline CDR1 MNHNS, CDR2 SASEGT. The CDR3 runs to 15 residues. The V end was cut by 2 bases, the J end by 3 bases, with 13 bases between. Positively selected for CCR7, the CD45RO-negative cells used as naive CD8 cells excluded terminally differentiated effector memory CD45RA+ cells. This table comes from immunoSEQ multiplex PCR, and its TCRdb copy is limited to in-frame clones, with some not included. Of around 2,100,000 clones in the sample, approximately 95% are singletons; the top ten hold 1.2%. Study-wide findings and caveats: The represented genetic and exposure-history diversity was limited by the small number of donors.

Sequencing used naive CD8+ T cells sorted from blood. This TCR was sampled from a young man in good health. The chain has TRBV6-1 and TRBJ2-5; D ambiguous. CDR3 nucleotides: TGTGCCAGCAGTGAAATCGGCAGGTGGGAAGAGACCCAGTACTTC. Translation: CASSEIGRWEETQYF.